The rows below give T cell receptor beta chains drawn from one sample of a study of CXCR3-negative and CXCR3-positive naive CD8 T cells. TCRdb processed the 5' RACE reads again and assigns one entry to each CDR3 protein, with no DNA. The listing contains 40,000 to 55,000 distinct CDR3 sequences. Material for sequencing was naive CXCR3- CD8+ T cells from blood. The source is a human donor in good health. Some clones in this sample may be carry-over from other donors' samples. Both conserved end residues are part of each CDR3. The order of the fields is J gene, clone size, V gene, CDR3 protein. The size of a clone is reported for some rows only, either as once, few or many, or as a class for expanded clones.

J: TRBJ2-1
size: .
V: TRBV20-1
CDR3: CSARDLGLAGGPQKQISHNEQFF

J: TRBJ1-3
size: .
V: TRBV28
CDR3: CASSPPQDRAGNTIYF

J: TRBJ2-5
size: .
V: TRBV4-1
CDR3: CASSQVGGEETQYF

J: TRBJ1-6
size: .
V: TRBV4-3
CDR3: CASSQDRDSRSPLHF

J: TRBJ2-7
size: .
V: TRBV4-3
CDR3: CASSQDFGSSGSYEQYF

J: TRBJ2-1
size: .
V: TRBV15
CDR3: CATSTRSTGMREQFF

J: TRBJ2-1
size: .
V: TRBV20-1
CDR3: CSAREGSTDHNEQFF

J: TRBJ2-2
size: .
V: TRBV2
CDR3: CASIRTGELFF

J: TRBJ2-7
size: .
V: TRBV6-1
CDR3: CASSRDTPYEQYF

J: TRBJ2-1
size: .
V: TRBV24-1
CDR3: CATSDLEPGSEQFF

J: TRBJ2-2
size: .
V: TRBV27
CDR3: CASSNSGRNTGELFF

J: TRBJ2-7
size: .
V: TRBV6-2/TRBV6-3
CDR3: CASSYEVLYEQYF

J: TRBJ2-7
size: .
V: TRBV29-1
CDR3: CSVIWQGNYEQYF

J: TRBJ2-2
size: .
V: TRBV18
CDR3: CASSPSTTGAGELFF

J: TRBJ1-1
size: .
V: TRBV21-1
CDR3: CASSKGSRVDTEAFF

J: TRBJ2-2
size: .
V: TRBV18
CDR3: CASSPSGVGELFF

J: TRBJ2-7
size: .
V: TRBV5-1
CDR3: CASSLAPDRGDYEQYF

J: TRBJ1-5
size: .
V: TRBV7-2
CDR3: CASSPPPGFDLHQPQHF

J: TRBJ2-5
size: .
V: TRBV28
CDR3: CASTPASGFQETQYF

J: TRBJ2-7
size: .
V: TRBV18
CDR3: CASSASGSSYEQYF

J: TRBJ2-7
size: .
V: TRBV27
CDR3: CASSLESTPFYEQYF

J: TRBJ1-1
size: .
V: TRBV20-1
CDR3: CSASYRGLGTEAFF

J: TRBJ2-7
size: .
V: TRBV7-6
CDR3: CASSLGGLSEQYF

J: TRBJ2-2
size: .
V: TRBV6-2/TRBV6-3
CDR3: CASSPGTNPGELFF

J: TRBJ2-1
size: .
V: TRBV5-4
CDR3: CASSSGTPSSSYNEQFF

J: TRBJ2-7
size: .
V: TRBV27
CDR3: CASSKGRYEQYF

J: TRBJ2-1
size: .
V: TRBV15
CDR3: CATSRVGEQFF

J: TRBJ2-2
size: .
V: TRBV6-4
CDR3: CASSVEASNTGELFF

J: TRBJ1-2
size: .
V: TRBV29-1
CDR3: CSVYGVLGYGYTF

J: TRBJ2-7
size: .
V: TRBV28
CDR3: CASSPPKEGGEQYF

J: TRBJ1-3
size: .
V: TRBV11-2
CDR3: CASSTGQFVNTIYF

J: TRBJ2-7
size: .
V: TRBV6-6
CDR3: CASREGGHEQYF

J: TRBJ1-1
size: .
V: TRBV6-6
CDR3: CASSYTLGGSEAFF

J: TRBJ2-2
size: .
V: TRBV25-1
CDR3: CASSRDFNTGELFF

J: TRBJ1-6
size: .
V: TRBV4-2
CDR3: CASSQAVDLGPPLHF

J: TRBJ1-6
size: .
V: TRBV28
CDR3: CASSWTVSSNSPLHF

J: TRBJ1-1
size: .
V: TRBV7-2
CDR3: CASSSGVTEAFF

J: TRBJ2-5
size: .
V: TRBV4-3
CDR3: CASSQSGLAGQETQYF

J: TRBJ2-7
size: .
V: TRBV7-4
CDR3: CATRTGEGCEQYF

J: TRBJ1-1
size: .
V: TRBV5-4
CDR3: CASSVRGNTEAFF

J: TRBJ2-1
size: .
V: TRBV10-3
CDR3: CAINTPGTGANEQFF

J: TRBJ1-6
size: medium-sized
V: TRBV4-2
CDR3: CASSQLDSNSPLHF

J: TRBJ2-1
size: .
V: TRBV6-2/TRBV6-3
CDR3: CASKGAEWGVHEQFF

J: TRBJ2-7
size: .
V: TRBV11-2
CDR3: CASSLDTGVYEQYF

J: TRBJ2-1
size: .
V: TRBV7-6
CDR3: CASSLAAGGGNEQFF

J: TRBJ2-1
size: .
V: TRBV15
CDR3: CATSRDRGQGGGNEQFF

J: TRBJ2-2
size: .
V: TRBV28
CDR3: CASSILTGTNTGELFF

J: TRBJ1-2
size: .
V: TRBV29-1
CDR3: CSVDSRDRTNYGYTF

J: TRBJ2-1
size: .
V: TRBV7-3
CDR3: CASSTSGGEYNEQFF

J: TRBJ1-1
size: .
V: TRBV7-2
CDR3: CASSFRTNTEAFF

J: TRBJ2-7
size: .
V: TRBV4-3
CDR3: CASSQEGDGPYEQYF

J: TRBJ1-1
size: .
V: TRBV6-1
CDR3: CASSEGRTEAFF

J: TRBJ2-7
size: .
V: TRBV12-3/TRBV12-4
CDR3: CASTGRTDPYEQYF

J: TRBJ2-5
size: .
V: TRBV12-3/TRBV12-4
CDR3: CASSAPGTGGYQETQYF

J: TRBJ1-1
size: .
V: TRBV7-9
CDR3: CASSSGLDTEAFF

J: TRBJ2-1
size: .
V: TRBV20-1
CDR3: CSAPTLPAGSSYNEQFF

J: TRBJ1-1
size: .
V: TRBV5-1
CDR3: CASSFRESNTEAFF

J: TRBJ2-2
size: .
V: TRBV6-2/TRBV6-3
CDR3: CASSYDMGGPWTGELFF

J: TRBJ1-1
size: .
V: TRBV2
CDR3: CASRGTGGTEAFF